The entry below describes one TCR beta chain. This entry belongs to a study of blood T cell repertoires in COVID-19. The wider study: The United States, Italy and Spain were the sources of the acute and convalescent COVID-19 samples.

Under the authors' procedure: Amplification with reference gene primers provided the estimates of nucleated cell counts. This table comes from immunoSEQ multiplex PCR, and its TCRdb copy is limited to in-frame clones, with some not included. That table is the source of V, J and clone size, and D and trimming were worked out from the DNA. The table shows about 310,000 clones, with around 87% occurring only once. Germline CDR1 is SGHAT and CDR2 is FQNNGV. V lost 5 bases, J lost 0 bases, and 8 bases lay in between. The CDR3 loop spans 14 amino acids. Sequencing was done on a sample of peripheral blood. The receptor was isolated from a man between 70 and 80 years old with acute or convalescent COVID-19. The chain links TRBV11-2 to TRBJ2-1, with D unclear. The CDR3: CASSQTPSYNEQFF. CDR3 coding DNA: TGTGCCAGCAGCCAAACACCCTCCTACAATGAGCAGTTCTTC.